One and the same sample provided the 28 T cell receptor beta chains below, sequenced in a study of CD8 T cells in ankylosing spondylitis (dated by TCRdb to between 2016 and 2019). Broader findings and caveats from the paper: Blood from ankylosing spondylitis patients appeared to be characterized by a TCR beta motif made up of under ten highly homologous amino acid variants.

Library preparation used 5' RACE. Instrument used: Illumina HiSeq 2500. Starting from the raw public reads, TCRdb applied fastp trimming at Q25, assembled clones with MiXCR and retained in-frame beta chains. Rows with a matching CDR3 protein are joined into one entry that keeps the most common DNA and genes. The sample table holds 750,000 to 850,000 distinct CDR3 sequences, of which roughly 10% were seen once. More than 0.5% of the sample rests with the top ten. No antigens are known for them. Material: blood, either unsorted or a sorted T cell fraction (not recorded which). These receptors were taken from a male donor with ankylosing spondylitis.

The V call is TRBV7-8, the J call TRBJ2-1, with D possibly being TRBD2 (6 bases). The CDR3 loop spans 16 amino acids. Trimming left V 1 base short and J 2 bases short, with 12 bases between. Germline V gene data show CDR1 as SGHVS and CDR2 as FQNEAQ. The CDR3 spells CASSLGGSGTYNEQFF. The DNA for the CDR3 is TGTGCCAGCAGCTTAGGTGGTAGCGGCACCTACAATGAGCAGTTCTTC.

There are a few counts of this clonotype. This chain uses TRBV20-1 with TRBJ1-2; no firm D call. This CDR3 spans 14 amino acids. Trimming shortened V by 2 bases and J by 2 bases, and 12 bases separated the two germline ends. The germline CDR1 and CDR2 sequences are DFQATT and SNEGSKA (reference sequence). The CDR3 DNA reads as TGCAGTGCTAGACCCCCCTCGTTGAACTATGGCTACACCTTC. It yields the protein CSARPPSLNYGYTF.

This clonotype occurred many times. The chain carries TRBV6-5 and TRBJ2-7; 7 nucleotides align to TRBD1. V shed 4 bases, J shed 2 bases, and the junction held 5 bases outside the gene matches. The CDR3 is 14 residues long. The germline gives CDR1 MNHEY, CDR2 SVGAGI. In DNA, the CDR3 is TGTGCCAGCAGTTCATACACAGGGGCCTACGAGCAGTACTTC. Residues: CASSSYTGAYEQYF.

V usage is TRBV20-1 and J usage is TRBJ2-5; no definite D call. Trimming stripped 7 bases from V and 4 bases from J, with 13 bases between. Germline CDR1 is DFQATT and CDR2 is SNEGSKA (reference sequence). CDR3 length: 12 amino acids. The CDR3 DNA follows: TGCAGTGTTGGAAACAGCCGAGAGACCCAGTACTTC. Amino acid sequence: CSVGNSRETQYF.

This clonotype was counted only a few times. The J gene is TRBJ2-7, the V gene TRBV20-1; tentatively, D is TRBD2 (6 bases). Per the germline V gene, CDR1 is DFQATT and CDR2 is SNEGSKA (reference sequence). Trimming pared 0 bases from V and 2 bases from J, leaving 14 bases between. The CDR3 length is 15 residues. The CDR3 here is CSARDRAGNPYEQYF. The CDR3 DNA sequence: TGCAGTGCTAGAGATCGGGCGGGGAACCCCTACGAGCAGTACTTC.

This clonotype showed up just once. A much larger clonotype is one base distant, so this may be a read error. The chain carries TRBV29-1 and TRBJ2-3; D not certain. Per the germline V gene, CDR1 is SQVTM and CDR2 is ANQGSEA. Trimming stripped 7 bases from V and 4 bases from J, with 12 bases between. This CDR3 region has 12 residues. Here the CDR3 DNA reads TGCAGCGCAGAAAGTGGGGCAGATACGCAGTATTTT. Translating gives CSAESGADTQYF.

The V and J genes are TRBV7-2 and TRBJ1-4; D uncertain. Trimming took 1 base from V and 8 from J, leaving 8 bases between them. This CDR3 has 13 amino acids. Germline V gene sequence: CDR1 SGHTA, CDR2 FQGNSA. The CDR3 sequence is CASSLELEEKLFF. DNA of the CDR3: TGTGCCAGCAGCTTAGAACTGGAGGAAAAACTGTTTTTT.

This clonotype has just a few counts. This chain joins TRBV11-3 and TRBJ2-1; 9 bases align to TRBD1. Germline V CDR1 and CDR2: SGHNT, YENEEA. The CDR3 is made up of 23 amino acids. V lost 2 bases, J lost 4 bases, and 27 bases stayed unmatched. The CDR3 sequence: CASSLWGVLRTGALPFPYNEQFF. Here the CDR3 DNA reads TGTGCCAGCAGCTTATGGGGGGTATTGCGGACAGGGGCCCTTCCCTTCCCTTACAATGAGCAGTTCTTC.

V and J are TRBV24-1 and TRBJ2-5; 9 positions match TRBD1. The V gene's germline CDR1 is KGHDR and CDR2 SFDVKD. The CDR3 contains 15 residues. The J segment lost 5 bases and the V segment lost 2 bases, leaving 5 bases of the junction unmatched. The CDR3 loop reads CATSDSGQGTETQYF. The CDR3 DNA sequence: TGTGCCACCAGTGATTCGGGACAGGGTACCGAGACCCAGTACTTC.

This chain uses TRBV18 with TRBJ2-1; 8 nucleotides line up with TRBD1. Germline V lookup: CDR1 KGHSH, CDR2 LQKENI. The CDR3 length is 15 residues. Losses at the gene ends were 4 bases for V and 4 bases for J; bases not matched to a gene: 6. The CDR3 DNA reads TGTGCCAGCTCACTTCACAGGGGGAATTACAATGAGCAGTTCTTC. Protein product: CASSLHRGNYNEQFF.

This clonotype was detected a few times. The rearrangement joins TRBV3-1 to TRBJ2-7; TRBD1 agrees at 7 bases. The CDR3 is 14 amino acids. The germline V gene has CDR1 LGHDT and CDR2 YNNKEL (reference sequence). The ends lost 5 bases at V and 3 bases at J; junction bases unmatched: 7. CDR3 sequence (DNA): TGTGCCAGCAGCTTACTTGGACAGGACTACGAGCAGTACTTC. Its translation is CASSLLGQDYEQYF.

This clonotype was seen a handful of times. The chain recombines TRBV28 with TRBJ2-1; possible D gene TRBD2, 6 bases. The CDR3 length is 15 residues. The germline V gene has CDR1 MDHEN and CDR2 SYDVKM. Trimming left V 2 bases short and J 7 bases short, with 15 bases between. The CDR3 DNA follows: TGTGCCAGCAGTTTACCCCGCGGGGCAGGAAATGAGCAGTTCTTC. It specifies CASSLPRGAGNEQFF.

This clonotype was observed a handful of times. The chain recombines TRBV28 with TRBJ1-1; weak D call: TRBD1 (5 bases). From germline, CDR1 is MDHEN and CDR2 SYDVKM. V was clipped by 4 bases and J by 0 bases, with 24 bases between them. This CDR3 is built from 19 residues. DNA of the CDR3: TGTGCCAGCAGTTCACCGCGTGCATATAGGGGACGATTGAACACTGAAGCTTTCTTT. Translated, it gives CASSSPRAYRGRLNTEAFF. The full variable domain, completed using reference TRBV28 and TRBJ1-1, is DVKVTQSSRYLVKRTGEKVFLECVQDMDHENMFWYRQDPGLGLRLIYFSYDVKMKEKGDIPEGYSVSREKKERFSLILESASTNQTSMYLCASSSPRAYRGRLNTEAFFGQGTRLTVV.

This rearrangement joins TRBV28 to TRBJ2-1, with 7 bases fitting TRBD1. From germline, CDR1 is MDHEN and CDR2 SYDVKM. Germline trimming cut 5 bases from V and 10 bases from J; bases unmatched to any gene: 20. CDR3 size: 17 residues. DNA of the CDR3: TGTGCCAGCAGTACCCGACAGGGTTCAAGGTTTAACGTAGAGCAGTTCTTC. It is translated as CASSTRQGSRFNVEQFF.

The V and J genes are TRBV7-9 and TRBJ1-2, with 7 bases identical to TRBD1. The J segment lost 7 bases and the V segment lost 7 bases, leaving 9 bases of the junction unmatched. The CDR3 spans 13 residues. Germline V gene data show CDR1 as SEHNR and CDR2 as FQNEAQ (reference sequence). CDR3 sequence: CASNRDRVGGYTF. As DNA, the CDR3 is TGTGCCAGCAACAGAGACAGGGTTGGTGGCTACACCTTC. Full variable domain (outside the CDR3, taken from reference TRBV7-9 and TRBJ1-2): DTGVSQNPRHKITKRGQNVTFRCDPISEHNRLYWYRQTLGQGPEFLTYFQNEAQLEKSRLLSDRFSAERPKGSFSTLEIQRTEQGDSAMYLCASNRDRVGGYTFGSGTRLTVV.

In its sample, this clonotype was seen a few times. The gene calls are TRBV11-1 and TRBJ1-2; the D is unclear. The length of the CDR3 is 13 residues. CDR1 and CDR2 from the germline V gene are SGHAT and FQDESV (reference sequence). V was clipped by 3 bases and J by 4 bases, with 9 bases between them. The CDR3 DNA is TGTGCCAGCAGCTTCGGACGTCTCTATGGCTACACCTTC. It codes for CASSFGRLYGYTF.

This clonotype was seen only a few times. This chain connects TRBV20-1 to TRBJ2-1; perhaps D is TRBD1 or TRBD2 (5 bases each). The germline gives CDR1 DFQATT, CDR2 SNEGSKA (reference sequence). This CDR3 is 15 amino acids long. The V end was cut by 1 base, the J end by 6 bases, with 16 bases between. The CDR3 sequence: CSARGRSRGGNEQFF. CDR3 coding DNA: TGCAGTGCTAGAGGACGGAGCCGTGGGGGCAATGAGCAGTTCTTC.

This clonotype was seen a handful of times. The chain uses TRBV6-1 and TRBJ1-1, with TRBD1 matching 10 bases. Germline V lookup: CDR1 MNHNS, CDR2 SASEGT. The V gene end was trimmed by 10 bases and the J gene end by 4 bases; junction bases not matched to a gene: 6. CDR3 length: 13 amino acids. CDR3 residues: CATSDRGGTEAFF. In DNA form, the CDR3 reads TGTGCCACCTCGGACAGGGGGGGCACTGAAGCTTTCTTT.

This clonotype was found many times. The V call is TRBV7-2, the J call TRBJ1-6; D uncertain. Per germline, CDR1 SGHTA and CDR2 FQGNSA. The ends were cut back, 5 bases at V and 3 bases at J, with 5 bases in the middle. This CDR3 is 13 amino acids long. CDR3 nucleotide sequence: TGTGCCAGCAGCCTCAGCTATAATTCACCCCTCCACTTT. Amino acids: CASSLSYNSPLHF.

This chain joins TRBV20-1 and TRBJ2-5; D ambiguous. V lost 4 bases and J lost 5, with 8 bases in between. The CDR3 totals 11 residues. CDR1 is DFQATT and CDR2 is SNEGSKA in the germline V gene (reference sequence). This chain's CDR3 is CSANSMETQYF. CDR3 nucleotide sequence: TGCAGTGCTAATTCCATGGAGACCCAGTACTTC.

This clonotype was detected ten times or more. The rearrangement links TRBV29-1 to TRBJ1-1, with 7 bases fitting TRBD1. Germline CDR1 reads SQVTM; CDR2 reads ANQGSEA. V was clipped by 4 bases and J by 5 bases; unmatched bases: 7. The CDR3 loop spans 13 amino acids. The CDR3 loop reads CSVGGRGRTEAFF. Written as DNA, the CDR3 is TGCAGCGTTGGGGGCAGGGGGAGAACTGAAGCTTTCTTT.

The V and J genes are TRBV20-1 and TRBJ1-1, with unresolved D. The germline V gene has CDR1 DFQATT and CDR2 SNEGSKA (reference sequence). The length of the CDR3 is 14 residues. The germline V and J ends were trimmed by 1 base and 0 bases, with 9 bases remaining between them. The CDR3 DNA reads as TGCAGTGCTAGAGTAGGAGAATTGAACACTGAAGCTTTCTTT. Amino acid sequence: CSARVGELNTEAFF.

This clonotype appeared a few times. The gene calls are TRBV9 and TRBJ2-1; TRBD2 aligns across 8 bases. V shed 0 bases, J shed 4 bases, and the junction held 6 bases outside the gene matches. The length of the CDR3 is 16 residues. Germline CDR1 reads SGDLS; CDR2 reads YYNGEE. As DNA, the CDR3 is TGTGCCAGCAGCGTAGGAGCGGGAGTGGGTTACAATGAGCAGTTCTTC. Amino acid sequence: CASSVGAGVGYNEQFF. Supplemented by reference TRBV9 and TRBJ2-1, the full variable domain reads DSGVTQTPKHLITATGQRVTLRCSPRSGDLSVYWYQQSLDQGLQFLIQYYNGEERAKGNILERFSAQQFPDLHSELNLSSLELGDSALYFCASSVGAGVGYNEQFFGPGTRLTVL.

V and J are TRBV11-2 and TRBJ2-5; D is ambiguous. V lost 1 base to trimming and J lost 5 bases, with 11 bases between them. The V gene's germline CDR1 is SGHAT and CDR2 FQNNGV. The CDR3 consists of 14 residues. The CDR3 DNA reads TGTGCCAGCAGCTTAGTTGGTCGGTGGGAGACCCAGTACTTC. Translated, it gives CASSLVGRWETQYF.

This clonotype was counted between two and nine times. The CDR3 loop is CASTTLPGGEQFF. The DNA for the CDR3 is TGTGCCAGCACCACCCTCCCGGGAGGGGAGCAGTTCTTC. This sequence joins TRBV7-2 and TRBJ2-1, with 8 bases identical to TRBD2. The germline CDR1 and CDR2 sequences are SGHTA and FQGNSA. The CDR3 is 13 residues long. J lost 10 bases, V lost 7 bases, and 9 bases had no gene match.

Here the CDR3 reads CASSPLRTALTGSTDTQYF. The CDR3 DNA is TGTGCCAGCTCACCACTACGGACAGCCCTAACCGGTAGCACAGATACGCAGTATTTT. The gene calls are TRBV18 and TRBJ2-3, with D possibly matching TRBD1 (6 bases). CDR3 size: 19 residues. V was clipped by 1 base and J by 0 bases, with 20 bases between them. Germline CDR1 and CDR2: KGHSH and LQKENI.

The chain couples TRBV28 to TRBJ1-2, with unresolved D. The germline V and J ends were trimmed by 7 bases and 9 bases, with 18 bases remaining between them. CDR1 is MDHEN and CDR2 is SYDVKM in the germline V gene. The CDR3 spans 13 residues. This CDR3 reads CASTRADPISYTF. CDR3 bases: TGTGCCAGCACCCGAGCTGACCCTATTAGCTACACCTTC.

This clonotype was detected many times. The chain combines TRBV12-3 or TRBV12-4 with TRBJ2-7; D may be TRBD2 (6 bases). CDR3 size: 15 residues. Trimming cost V 7 bases and J 5 bases, with 21 bases left between them. The CDR3 nucleotides are TGTGCCAGCACCTCGGGGGTGGTGCTGGGGGACGAGCAGTACTTC. It specifies CASTSGVVLGDEQYF.